The clone carrying this T cell receptor beta chain appeared many times. Germline V lookup: CDR1 MGHRA, CDR2 YSYEKL. The CDR3 is made up of 13 amino acids. Trimming left V 1 base short and J 7 bases short, with 7 bases between. Making use of molecular barcodes, quantitative 5'-RACE generated TCR beta libraries. In TCRdb, the 5' RACE reads were re-called with MiXCR into one record per CDR3 protein. Among about 140,000 distinct CDR3 sequences listed, 30% to 35% were seen once. The data were obtained in a study of CD8 T cells in ankylosing spondylitis. The chain joins TRBV4-1 to TRBJ2-2; D is unclear. This sequence originates from a male donor with ankylosing spondylitis. Sample: synovial fluid, either unsorted or a sorted T cell fraction (not recorded which). For the CDR3, the DNA is TGCGCCAGCAGCCAAGGTATCGACGGGGAGCTGTTTTTT. Amino acid sequence: CASSQGIDGELFF.